The TCR beta chain under discussion was sequenced for a study of blood T cell repertoires in COVID-19. Study overall: PBMCs, B-cell-depleted T cells, or T cells provided the cDNA or gDNA that made up the material.

As originally analysed: Reference gene primer amplification in the assay estimated nucleated cell counts. Clones were sequenced by immunoSEQ multiplex PCR, and TCRdb holds only the in-frame ones, with some missing. The V and J calls and clone size are taken from that table; D and trimming were inferred from the DNA. The sample has approximately 190,000 clones, around four fifths seen once. J gave up 4 bases and V 6 bases, and 3 bases lay outside the gene matches. The germline V gene has CDR1 SNHLY and CDR2 FYNNEI. The CDR3 sequence is 14 residues long. The receptor was isolated from a woman in her sixties or seventies with active or convalescent COVID-19. The gene calls are TRBV2 and TRBJ2-5; TRBD2 agrees at 12 bases. The sample comprised peripheral blood. The CDR3 reads CASRLAGGAETQYF. The CDR3, as DNA: TGTGCCAGCAGGCTAGCGGGAGGGGCAGAGACCCAGTACTTC.